This record looks at one T cell receptor beta chain sequence and its context. What it binds is unknown. This CDR3 region has 15 residues. The trim removed 4 bases at V and 1 base at J, leaving 6 bases unmatched. Amplification of TCR beta CDR3 regions used RNA as the template. Primed by the HTBI set, a first-round RT-PCR was run on the TCR CDR3. TCRdb used MiXCR to reprocess the multiplex PCR reads, holding one entry per CDR3 protein. The sample consists of under 350,000 distinct CDR3 sequences, approximately 22% of them appearing once. Those patients with uncontrolled infection, other autoimmune disease, pregnancy or lactation were excluded. The PBMCs had their origin in about 9.7 ml of fresh peripheral blood. This entry is derived from a study of T cells in Graves' hyperthyroidism and ophthalmopathy. Study-wide results and caveats: The blood repertoire included most of the expanded thyroid clonotypes above 0.001. In simple terms, a model built on 13 V-J features told ophthalmopathy apart from stable hyperthyroidism.

The sample was blood. The rearrangement joins TRBV12-3 or TRBV12-4 to TRBJ2-7; TRBD1 aligns across 8 bases. This sequence originates from a woman aged 45-65 years with Graves' hyperthyroidism. This CDR3 reads CASSYGQGRSYEQYF. Here the CDR3 DNA reads TGTGCCAGCAGTTACGGACAGGGACGATCCTACGAGCAGTACTTC.